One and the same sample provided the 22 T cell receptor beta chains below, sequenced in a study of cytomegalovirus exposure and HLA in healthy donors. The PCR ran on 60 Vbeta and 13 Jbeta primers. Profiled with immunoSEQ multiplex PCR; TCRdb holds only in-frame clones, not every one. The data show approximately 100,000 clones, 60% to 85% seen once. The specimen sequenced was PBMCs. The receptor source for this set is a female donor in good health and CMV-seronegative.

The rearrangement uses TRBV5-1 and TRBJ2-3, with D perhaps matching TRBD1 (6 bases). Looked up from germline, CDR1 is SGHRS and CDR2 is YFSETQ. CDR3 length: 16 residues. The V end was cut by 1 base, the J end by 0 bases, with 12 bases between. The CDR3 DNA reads TGCGCCAGCAGCTTGATCCCAGGGGCTAGCACAGATACGCAGTATTTT. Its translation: CASSLIPGASTDTQYF.

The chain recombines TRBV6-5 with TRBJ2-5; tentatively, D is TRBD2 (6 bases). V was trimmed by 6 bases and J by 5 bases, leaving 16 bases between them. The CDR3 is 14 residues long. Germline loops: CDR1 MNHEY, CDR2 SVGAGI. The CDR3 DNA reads TGTGCCAGCAGCCCGACGGGCGGGGTTGAGACCCAGTACTTC. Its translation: CASSPTGGVETQYF.

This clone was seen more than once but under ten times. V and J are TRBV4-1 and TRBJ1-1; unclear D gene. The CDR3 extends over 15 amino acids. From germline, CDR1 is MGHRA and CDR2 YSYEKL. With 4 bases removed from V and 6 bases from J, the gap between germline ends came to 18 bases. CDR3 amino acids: CASSREESGYAEAFF. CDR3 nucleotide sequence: TGCGCCAGCAGCCGGGAGGAGTCGGGGTACGCTGAAGCTTTCTTT.

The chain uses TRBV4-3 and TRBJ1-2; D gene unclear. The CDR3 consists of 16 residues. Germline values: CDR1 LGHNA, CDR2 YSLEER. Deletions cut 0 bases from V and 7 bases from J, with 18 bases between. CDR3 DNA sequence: TGCGCCAGCAGCCAAGATCGGGGAGCCCTCGCCGGTGGCTACACCTTC. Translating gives CASSQDRGALAGGYTF.

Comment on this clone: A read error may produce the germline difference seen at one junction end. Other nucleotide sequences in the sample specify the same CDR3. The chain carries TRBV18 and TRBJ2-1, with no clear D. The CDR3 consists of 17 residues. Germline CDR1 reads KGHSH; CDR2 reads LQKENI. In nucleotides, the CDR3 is TGTGCCAGTTCACCACCTATAACAGCAAGGTCTCACAATGAGCAGTTCTTC. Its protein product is CASSPPITARSHNEQFF.

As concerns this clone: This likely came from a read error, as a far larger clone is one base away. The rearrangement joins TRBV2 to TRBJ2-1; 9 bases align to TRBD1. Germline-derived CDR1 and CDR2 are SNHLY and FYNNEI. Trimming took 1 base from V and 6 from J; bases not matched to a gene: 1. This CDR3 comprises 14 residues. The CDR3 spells CASSEGQGGNEQFF. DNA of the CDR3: TGTGCCAGCAGTGAAGGACAGGGGGGCAATGAGCAGTTCTTC.

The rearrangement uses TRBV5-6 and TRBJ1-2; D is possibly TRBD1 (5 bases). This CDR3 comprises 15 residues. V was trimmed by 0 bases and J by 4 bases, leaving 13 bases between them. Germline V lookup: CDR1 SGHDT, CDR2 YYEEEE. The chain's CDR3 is CASSLAQGRTYGYTF. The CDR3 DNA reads TGTGCCAGCAGCTTGGCTCAGGGAAGGACCTATGGCTACACCTTC.

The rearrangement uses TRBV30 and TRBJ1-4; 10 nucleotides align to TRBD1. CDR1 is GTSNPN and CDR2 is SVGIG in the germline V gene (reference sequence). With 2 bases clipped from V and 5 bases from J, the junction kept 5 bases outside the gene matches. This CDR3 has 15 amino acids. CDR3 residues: CAWSRGQGSNEKLFF. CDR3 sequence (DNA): TGTGCCTGGAGTCGGGGACAGGGGAGCAATGAAAAACTGTTTTTT.

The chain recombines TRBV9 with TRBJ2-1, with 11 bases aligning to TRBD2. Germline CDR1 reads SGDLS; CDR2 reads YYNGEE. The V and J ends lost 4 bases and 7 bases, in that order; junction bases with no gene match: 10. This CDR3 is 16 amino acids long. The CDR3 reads CASSLTPGTSGNEQFF. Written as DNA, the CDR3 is TGTGCCAGCAGCCTCACGCCCGGGACTAGCGGTAATGAGCAGTTCTTC. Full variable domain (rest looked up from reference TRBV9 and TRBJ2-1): DSGVTQTPKHLITATGQRVTLRCSPRSGDLSVYWYQQSLDQGLQFLIQYYNGEERAKGNILERFSAQQFPDLHSELNLSSLELGDSALYFCASSLTPGTSGNEQFFGPGTRLTVL.

In nucleotides, the CDR3 is TGTGCCAGCAGCCCCGGCGGGGGGGGGCTCCAAGAGACCCAGTACTTC. As protein: CASSPGGGGLQETQYF. This chain connects TRBV9 to TRBJ2-5; TRBD2 agrees at 9 bases. After removal of 4 bases from V and 1 base from J, the junction contained 8 bases not matched to a gene. Germline CDR1 SGDLS, CDR2 YYNGEE. The CDR3 consists of 16 residues.

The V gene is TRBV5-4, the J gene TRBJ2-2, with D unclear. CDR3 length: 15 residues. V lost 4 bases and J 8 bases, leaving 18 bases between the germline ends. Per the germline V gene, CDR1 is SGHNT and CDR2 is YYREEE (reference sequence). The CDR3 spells CASSLDSNGLGELFF. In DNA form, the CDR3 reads TGTGCCAGCAGCCTCGACTCGAACGGGTTGGGGGAGCTGTTTTTT.

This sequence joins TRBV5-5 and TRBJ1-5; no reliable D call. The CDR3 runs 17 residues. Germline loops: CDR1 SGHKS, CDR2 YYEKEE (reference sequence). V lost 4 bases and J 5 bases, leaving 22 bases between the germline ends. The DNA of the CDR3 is TGTGCCAGCAGCCCCGGGATTGTCACAAGTTCTTATCAGCCCCAGCATTTT. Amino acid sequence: CASSPGIVTSSYQPQHF.

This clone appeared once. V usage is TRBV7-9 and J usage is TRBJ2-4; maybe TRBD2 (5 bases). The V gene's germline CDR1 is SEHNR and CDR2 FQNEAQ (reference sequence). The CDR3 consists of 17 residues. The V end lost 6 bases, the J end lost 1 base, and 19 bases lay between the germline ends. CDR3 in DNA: TGTGCCAGCAGTGGAGGCACAAGGCGGGCGGCCAAAAACATTCAGTACTTC. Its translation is CASSGGTRRAAKNIQYF.

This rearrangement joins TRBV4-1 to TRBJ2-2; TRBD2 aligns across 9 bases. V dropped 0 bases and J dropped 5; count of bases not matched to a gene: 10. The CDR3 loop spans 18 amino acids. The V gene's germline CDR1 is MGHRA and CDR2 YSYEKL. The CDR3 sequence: CASSQDRGAGGHTGELFF. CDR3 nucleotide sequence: TGCGCCAGCAGCCAAGACAGGGGAGCGGGGGGCCATACCGGGGAGCTGTTTTTT.

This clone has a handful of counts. The DNA of the CDR3 is TGTGCCAGCAGTGATCTCCGGACGGGGAACTATGGCTACACCTTC. Amino acid sequence: CASSDLRTGNYGYTF. V gene TRBV2 combines with J gene TRBJ1-2; D is undetermined. CDR3 length equals 15 residues. With 3 bases removed from V and 2 bases from J, the gap between germline ends came to 13 bases. Germline lookup yields CDR1 SNHLY and CDR2 FYNNEI.

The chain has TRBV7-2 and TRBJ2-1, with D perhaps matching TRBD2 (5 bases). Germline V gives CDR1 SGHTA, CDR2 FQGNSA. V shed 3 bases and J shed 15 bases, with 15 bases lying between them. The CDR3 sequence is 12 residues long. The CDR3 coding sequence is TGTGCCAGCAGCTTGAGGGTCGTCGGTACGTTCTTC. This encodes CASSLRVVGTFF.

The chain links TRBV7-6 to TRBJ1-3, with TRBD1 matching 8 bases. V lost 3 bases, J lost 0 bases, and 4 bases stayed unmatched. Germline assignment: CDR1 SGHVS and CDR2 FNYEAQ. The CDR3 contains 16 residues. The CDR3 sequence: CASSLRGQDSGNTIYF. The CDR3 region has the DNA TGTGCCAGCAGCTTGAGGGGACAGGACTCTGGAAACACCATATATTTT.

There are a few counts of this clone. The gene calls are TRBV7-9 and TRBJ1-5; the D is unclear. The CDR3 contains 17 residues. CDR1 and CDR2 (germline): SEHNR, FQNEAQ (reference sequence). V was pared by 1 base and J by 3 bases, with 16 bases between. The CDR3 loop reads CASSLGAGGGSNQPQHF. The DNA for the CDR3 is TGTGCCAGCAGCTTAGGGGCAGGAGGTGGGTCCAATCAGCCCCAGCATTTT. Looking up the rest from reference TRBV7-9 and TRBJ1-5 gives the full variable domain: DTGVSQNPRHKITKRGQNVTFRCDPISEHNRLYWYRQTLGQGPEFLTYFQNEAQLEKSRLLSDRFSAERPKGSFSTLEIQRTEQGDSAMYLCASSLGAGGGSNQPQHFGDGTRLSIL.

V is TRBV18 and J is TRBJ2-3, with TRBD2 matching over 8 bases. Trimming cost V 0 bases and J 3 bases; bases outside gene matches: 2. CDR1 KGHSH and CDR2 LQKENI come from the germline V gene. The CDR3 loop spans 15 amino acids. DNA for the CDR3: TGTGCCAGCTCACCACCCAGCGGGGGTACAGATACGCAGTATTTT. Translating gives CASSPPSGGTDTQYF. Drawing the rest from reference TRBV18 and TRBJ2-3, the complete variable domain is NAGVMQNPRHLVRRRGQEARLRCSPMKGHSHVYWYRQLPEEGLKFMVYLQKENIIDESGMPKERFSAEFPKEGPSILRIQQVVRGDSAAYFCASSPPSGGTDTQYFGPGTRLTVL.

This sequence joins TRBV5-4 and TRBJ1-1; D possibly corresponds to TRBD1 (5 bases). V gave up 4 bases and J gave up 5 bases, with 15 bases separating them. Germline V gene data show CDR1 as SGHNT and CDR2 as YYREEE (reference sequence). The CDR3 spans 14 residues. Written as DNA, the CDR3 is TGTGCCAGCAGCCCCGGGGGGGGAGGAACTGAAGCTTTCTTT. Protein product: CASSPGGGGTEAFF.

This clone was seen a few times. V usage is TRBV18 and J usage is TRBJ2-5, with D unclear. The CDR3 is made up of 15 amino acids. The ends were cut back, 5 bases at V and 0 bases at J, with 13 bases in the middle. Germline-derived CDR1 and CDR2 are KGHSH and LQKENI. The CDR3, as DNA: TGTGCCAGCTCATACCTTACAGCTAACCAAGAGACCCAGTACTTC. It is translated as CASSYLTANQETQYF.

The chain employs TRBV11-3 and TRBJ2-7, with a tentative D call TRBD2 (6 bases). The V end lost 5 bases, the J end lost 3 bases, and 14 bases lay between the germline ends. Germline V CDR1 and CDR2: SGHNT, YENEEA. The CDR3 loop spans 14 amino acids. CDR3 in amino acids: CASSLGGTHYEQYF. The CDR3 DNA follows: TGTGCCAGCAGCCTAGGCGGGACTCACTACGAGCAGTACTTC.